Shown below are 24 T cell receptor beta chains from a single sample sequenced in a study of neurological immune-mediated disorders. TCRdb analysed the 5' RACE reads with MiXCR anew, one entry per CDR3 protein. The profile shows roughly 100,000 distinct CDR3 sequences, around 3.5% of them singletons. Material for sequencing was PBMCs. The receptor set was obtained from a woman aged 50 to 60 with multiple sclerosis.

This clonotype has at least ten counts. V is TRBV12-3 or TRBV12-4 and J is TRBJ2-3, with no clear D. This CDR3 has 11 residues. Between the trimmed V and J ends, which lost 5 bases and 5 bases, there was a span of 5 bases. The CDR3 sequence is CASSPQDTQYF. DNA for the CDR3: TGTGCCAGCAGTCCTCAAGATACGCAGTATTTT.

In this sample, this clonotype turned up many times. The CDR3 coding sequence is TGTGCCAGCAGCTTGCCTACTAATGAAAAACTGTTTTTT. It specifies CASSLPTNEKLFF. The genes are TRBV5-6 and TRBJ1-4, with no clear D. Germline CDR1 SGHDT, CDR2 YYEEEE. V lost 1 base to trimming and J lost 2 bases, with 3 bases between them. This CDR3 comprises 13 residues.

The sample holds many counts of this clonotype. The chain is built from TRBV7-2 and TRBJ1-1; perhaps TRBD1 as D (5 bases). This CDR3 has 16 residues. V was pared by 0 bases and J by 8 bases, with 19 bases between. From germline, CDR1 is SGHTA and CDR2 FQGNSA. The CDR3 region is CASSLAAGNSGTEAFF. CDR3 sequence (DNA): TGTGCCAGCAGCTTAGCCGCAGGGAATTCCGGGACCGAAGCTTTCTTT.

This clonotype appeared many times. This chain uses TRBV20-1 with TRBJ1-2, with a tentative D call TRBD1 (5 bases). The CDR3 length is 14 residues. CDR1 and CDR2 (germline): DFQATT, SNEGSKA (reference sequence). V lost 2 bases to trimming and J lost 3 bases, with 13 bases between them. The CDR3 bases are TGCAGTGCTAGATCCCCGGGGGGATACTATGGCTACACCTTC. Translating gives CSARSPGGYYGYTF.

This clonotype was seen many times. The gene calls are TRBV9 and TRBJ2-1, with D possibly TRBD2 on 6 matching bases. Between the trimmed V and J ends, which lost 3 bases and 4 bases, there was a span of 11 bases. The germline V gene has CDR1 SGDLS and CDR2 YYNGEE. The CDR3 spans 14 residues. The CDR3 DNA reads TGTGCCAGCAGCGGGGGGGAAGGTTACAATGAGCAGTTCTTC. It codes for CASSGGEGYNEQFF.

At least ten counts were recorded for this clonotype. The chain has TRBV4-3 and TRBJ2-2, with 10 bases aligning to TRBD2. After removal of 0 bases from V and 2 bases from J, the junction contained 9 bases not matched to a gene. In germline, CDR1 is LGHNA, CDR2 YSLEER. The length of the CDR3 is 19 residues. In DNA, the CDR3 is TGCGCCAGCAGCCAAGATACAAAGAGGACTAGCGGAAACACCGGGGAGCTGTTTTTT. Protein: CASSQDTKRTSGNTGELFF.

This clonotype occurred many times. The V and J genes are TRBV21-1 and TRBJ2-7; TRBD1 was called by the table and not checked on the DNA. TRBV21-1 is a pseudogene. This CDR3 is 15 amino acids long. CDR3 nucleotides: TGTGCCAGCAGCCCTCGAAGGACAGAGGGCTACGAGCAGTACTTC. It is translated as CASSPRRTEGYEQYF.

This clonotype was picked up many times. The chain couples TRBV5-1 to TRBJ1-1; D uncertain. The CDR3 has 15 amino acids. CDR1 and CDR2 (germline): SGHRS, YFSETQ. V lost 6 bases and J lost 2, with 17 bases in between. The CDR3 DNA sequence: TGCGCCAGCACCTCACAACTCTCACAAAACACTGAAGCTTTCTTT. Translation gives CASTSQLSQNTEAFF.

This clonotype was recorded at least ten times. This rearrangement joins TRBV6-6 to TRBJ2-1; D gene uncertain. V gave up 2 bases and J gave up 5 bases, with 13 bases separating them. CDR1 is MNHNY, CDR2 SVGAGI, per germline (reference sequence). The CDR3 covers 15 residues. In DNA, the CDR3 is TGTGCCAGCAGTTACGATCAGGTGTCCAACAATGAGCAGTTCTTC. This gives the protein CASSYDQVSNNEQFF.

At least ten counts were recorded for this clonotype. The chain has TRBV20-1 and TRBJ2-3; 10 bases fit TRBD2. Germline V gene sequence: CDR1 DFQATT, CDR2 SNEGSKA (reference sequence). The CDR3 is 16 residues long. The trim removed 6 bases at V and 0 bases at J, leaving 9 bases unmatched. CDR3 protein: CSATDGLAASTDTQYF. CDR3 DNA: TGCAGTGCCACGGACGGACTAGCGGCAAGCACAGATACGCAGTATTTT.

This clonotype was seen ten or more times. The chain is built from TRBV5-1 and TRBJ1-3; a weak D match, TRBD1 (6 bases). This CDR3 is built from 16 residues. Germline-derived CDR1 and CDR2 are SGHRS and YFSETQ. Trimming cost V 0 bases and J 2 bases, with 12 bases left between them. CDR3 in DNA: TGCGCCAGCAGCTTGGGACAGGAGGCTGCTGGAAACACCATATATTTT. It specifies CASSLGQEAAGNTIYF.

This clonotype was detected ten times or more. The V gene is TRBV7-2, the J gene TRBJ2-1; D remains unclear. The V gene's germline CDR1 is SGHTA and CDR2 FQGNSA. Trimming cost V 7 bases and J 0 bases, with 13 bases left between them. The CDR3 totals 15 residues. DNA for the CDR3: TGTGCCAGCACGAAAGAACTGAGCTCCTACAATGAGCAGTTCTTC. This gives the protein CASTKELSSYNEQFF.

The chain links TRBV6-2 or TRBV6-3 to TRBJ1-6; unclear D gene. The CDR3 totals 19 residues. Trimming removed 0 bases at V and 0 bases at J, with 15 bases between. Germline V gives CDR1 MNHEY, CDR2 SVGEGT. DNA for the CDR3: TGTGCCAGCAGTTACTCGATCGTGACGGGGAGCTCCTATAATTCACCCCTCCACTTT. Protein: CASSYSIVTGSSYNSPLHF.

This clonotype was counted at least ten times. The rearrangement joins TRBV5-1 to TRBJ2-1, with D perhaps matching TRBD1 (5 bases). The germline CDR1 and CDR2 sequences are SGHRS and YFSETQ. The CDR3 is 14 residues long. The V and J ends lost 4 bases and 8 bases respectively, with 16 bases between them. The CDR3, as DNA: TGCGCCAGCAGCCTGGGGCTCGCACTCGATGAGCAGTTCTTC. This translates into CASSLGLALDEQFF. The full variable domain, completed using reference TRBV5-1 and TRBJ2-1, is KAGVTQTPRYLIKTRGQQVTLSCSPISGHRSVSWYQQTPGQGLQFLFEYFSETQRNKGNFPGRFSGRQFSNSRSEMNVSTLELGDSALYLCASSLGLALDEQFFGPGTRLTVL.

This clonotype came up many times. The chain is built from TRBV12-3 or TRBV12-4 and TRBJ1-3, with D unresolved. The ends were cut back, 10 bases at V and 4 bases at J, with 8 bases in the middle. The CDR3 runs 11 residues. CDR3 DNA sequence: TGTGCCATCCTGTCCGGAAACACCATATATTTT. This codes for CAILSGNTIYF.

This clonotype was counted ten times or more. The V gene is TRBV7-8, the J gene TRBJ2-1; D gene unclear. CDR1 is SGHVS and CDR2 is FQNEAQ in the germline V gene. There are 14 residues in the CDR3. V lost 2 bases and J 3 bases, leaving 8 bases between the germline ends. This CDR3 is CASSLRRFYNEQFF. The CDR3 coding sequence is TGTGCCAGCAGCTTAAGACGGTTCTACAATGAGCAGTTCTTC.

This clonotype showed up many times. The rearrangement links TRBV20-1 to TRBJ2-2; 8 positions agree with TRBD1. The CDR3 loop spans 14 amino acids. After removal of 3 bases from V and 4 bases from J, the junction contained 4 bases not matched to a gene. CDR1 is DFQATT, CDR2 SNEGSKA, per germline (reference sequence). The CDR3 DNA reads as TGCAGTGCTAGCAGGGGGCAGAGCACCGGGGAGCTGTTTTTT. It encodes CSASRGQSTGELFF.

This clonotype showed up many times. V is TRBV7-2 and J is TRBJ1-1, with a weak D call TRBD1 (6 bases). In germline, CDR1 is SGHTA, CDR2 FQGNSA. The CDR3 extends over 15 amino acids. Trimming shortened V by 5 bases and J by 4 bases, and 17 bases separated the two germline ends. The CDR3 DNA is TGTGCCAGCAGCCCCCCTTGGGGGCGGTTCACTGAAGCTTTCTTT. Protein product: CASSPPWGRFTEAFF.

This clonotype was recorded at least ten times. This sequence joins TRBV27 and TRBJ1-4; tentative D call: TRBD1 (6 bases). CDR1 MNHEY and CDR2 SMNVEV come from the germline V gene (reference sequence). CDR3 length: 15 residues. V gave up 8 bases and J gave up 0 bases, with 13 bases separating them. The CDR3 loop is CASHLRGTTNEKLFF. The CDR3 nucleotides are TGTGCCAGCCATCTCAGGGGAACAACTAATGAAAAACTGTTTTTT.

This clonotype was seen many times. V usage is TRBV6-5 and J usage is TRBJ2-1; 9 nucleotides agree with TRBD2. Germline CDR1 and CDR2: MNHEY and SVGAGI. The CDR3 contains 17 residues. V lost 0 bases and J lost 4; bases outside the gene matches: 7. In nucleotides, the CDR3 is TGTGCCAGCAGTTACTCGGTGTCTAGCGGGGTTTACAATGAGCAGTTCTTC. As protein: CASSYSVSSGVYNEQFF.

This clonotype was observed many times. The rearrangement joins TRBV5-1 to TRBJ2-5, with 10 nucleotides matching TRBD2. CDR1 is SGHRS, CDR2 YFSETQ, per germline. V dropped 1 base and J dropped 8; count of bases not matched to a gene: 8. The CDR3 runs 15 residues. As DNA, the CDR3 is TGCGCCAGCAGCTTGCTGGCTAGCGGGGGTGGAACCCAGTACTTC. It specifies CASSLLASGGGTQYF.

This clonotype appeared many times. The chain is built from TRBV5-6 and TRBJ2-3; TRBD1 matches at 9 bases. Per germline, CDR1 SGHDT and CDR2 YYEEEE. This CDR3 comprises 16 residues. V lost 2 bases to trimming and J lost 6 bases; unmatched junction nucleotides: 10. The CDR3 DNA reads TGTGCCAGCAGCTTTGGAAGTCGGACAGGGGATGATACGCAGTATTTT. This translates into CASSFGSRTGDDTQYF.

This clonotype was counted ten times or more. The rearrangement joins TRBV5-1 to TRBJ1-3; 7 bases map to TRBD1. Germline CDR1 SGHRS, CDR2 YFSETQ. J gave up 0 bases and V 4 bases, and 4 bases lay outside the gene matches. The CDR3 is 15 residues long. Written as DNA, the CDR3 is TGCGCCAGCAGCATAGACAGGGCCTCTGGAAACACCATATATTTT. Its protein is CASSIDRASGNTIYF.

In its sample, this clonotype was seen many times. This chain connects TRBV9 to TRBJ2-1, with D perhaps matching TRBD1 (6 bases). V shed 0 bases and J shed 9 bases, with 16 bases lying between them. In germline, CDR1 is SGDLS, CDR2 YYNGEE. The length of the CDR3 is 15 residues. Here the CDR3 DNA reads TGTGCCAGCAGCGTAGTTGGTGCAGGGGCGGCTGAGCAGTTCTTC. Translating gives CASSVVGAGAAEQFF. The complete variable domain, with remaining parts taken from reference TRBV9 and TRBJ2-1, reads DSGVTQTPKHLITATGQRVTLRCSPRSGDLSVYWYQQSLDQGLQFLIQYYNGEERAKGNILERFSAQQFPDLHSELNLSSLELGDSALYFCASSVVGAGAAEQFFGPGTRLTVL.